These 31 T cell receptor beta chains were sequenced from one sample in a study of shared clonotypes between healthy human individuals. In the naive CD8 group, cells lacked CD45RO and were positively selected for CCR7, so terminally differentiated effector memory CD45RA+ cells were left out. Profiling relied on immunoSEQ multiplex PCR, and the TCRdb table lists in-frame clones only, not all of them. The repertoire holds roughly 2,000,000 clones, with approximately 94% as singletons. Material for sequencing was naive CD8+ T cells sorted from blood. Receptors were obtained from a man aged 18 to 29 in good health.

The chain carries TRBV28 and TRBJ1-2, with 9 bases identical to TRBD1. This CDR3 has 14 residues. Germline CDR1 and CDR2: MDHEN and SYDVKM. Unmatched junction bases numbered 6, after V lost 7 bases and J lost 3 bases. The CDR3 nucleotides read TGTGCCAGCACAGGGGACAGGGTACACTATGGCTACACCTTC. This codes for CASTGDRVHYGYTF.

J is TRBJ1-2 and V is TRBV27; the D gene is possibly TRBD1 (6 bases). V was pared by 6 bases and J by 2 bases, with 13 bases between. This CDR3 contains 14 residues. The germline V gene has CDR1 MNHEY and CDR2 SMNVEV (reference sequence). CDR3 region: CASSGLTGNYGYTF. As DNA, the CDR3 is TGTGCCAGCAGCGGCCTCACAGGGAACTATGGCTACACCTTC.

J is TRBJ2-7 and V is TRBV27, with D possibly being TRBD2 (6 bases). Germline-derived CDR1 and CDR2 are MNHEY and SMNVEV (reference sequence). V lost 4 bases and J lost 5, with 18 bases in between. The CDR3 spans 15 residues. CDR3 sequence (DNA): TGTGCCAGCAGTTCCTTTTCGGGGGTGATTAACGAGCAGTACTTC. Amino acids: CASSSFSGVINEQYF.

Note on this clone: Other DNA sequences in this sample translate to the same CDR3. V and J are TRBV5-1 and TRBJ2-1; 7 bases fit TRBD1. Looked up from germline, CDR1 is SGHRS and CDR2 is YFSETQ. V shed 4 bases, J shed 4 bases, and the junction held 2 bases outside the gene matches. There are 13 residues in the CDR3. CDR3 DNA: TGCGCCAGCAGCCCGGGACAGTACAATGAGCAGTTCTTC. Translation gives CASSPGQYNEQFF.

The DNA of the CDR3 is TGTGCCAGCAGCTTAGAGGGACTAGCGGACAGCTCCTACAATGAGCAGTTCTTC. Translated, it gives CASSLEGLADSSYNEQFF. The V and J genes are TRBV7-9 and TRBJ2-1; 11 nucleotides line up with TRBD2. This CDR3 contains 18 residues. V lost 1 base to trimming and J lost 0 bases; unmatched junction nucleotides: 5. Germline CDR1 is SEHNR and CDR2 is FQNEAQ (reference sequence). The full variable domain, rest sourced from reference TRBV7-9 and TRBJ2-1, is DTGVSQNPRHKITKRGQNVTFRCDPISEHNRLYWYRQTLGQGPEFLTYFQNEAQLEKSRLLSDRFSAERPKGSFSTLEIQRTEQGDSAMYLCASSLEGLADSSYNEQFFGPGTRLTVL.

This chain joins TRBV7-9 and TRBJ2-7; TRBD2 might be the D (5 bases). The CDR3 totals 14 residues. From germline, CDR1 is SEHNR and CDR2 FQNEAQ (reference sequence). Trimming stripped 5 bases from V and 6 bases from J, with 17 bases between. The CDR3 sequence is CASSPDLLSGEQYF. CDR3 nucleotide sequence: TGTGCCAGCAGCCCGGACCTCCTAAGCGGCGAGCAGTACTTC.

This chain joins TRBV7-9 and TRBJ2-7; TRBD2 matches at 12 bases. The ends lost 5 bases at V and 5 bases at J; junction bases unmatched: 7. This CDR3 has 15 residues. Germline V CDR1 and CDR2: SEHNR, FQNEAQ (reference sequence). The CDR3 DNA reads TGTGCCAGCAGCCCCCCCCGGACTAGCGGGGACGAGCAGTACTTC. Protein product: CASSPPRTSGDEQYF. The variable domain in full, completed from reference TRBV7-9 and TRBJ2-7, reads DTGVSQNPRHKITKRGQNVTFRCDPISEHNRLYWYRQTLGQGPEFLTYFQNEAQLEKSRLLSDRFSAERPKGSFSTLEIQRTEQGDSAMYLCASSPPRTSGDEQYFGPGTRLTVT.

V usage is TRBV6-5 and J usage is TRBJ1-1; 10 nucleotides match TRBD1. J lost 3 bases, V lost 6 bases, and 7 bases had no gene match. Germline V gene sequence: CDR1 MNHEY, CDR2 SVGAGI. The CDR3 sequence is 15 residues long. The CDR3 loop reads CASSPRDRGYTEAFF. The CDR3 DNA reads TGTGCCAGCAGCCCCCGGGACAGGGGTTACACTGAAGCTTTCTTT.

The gene calls are TRBV5-1 and TRBJ2-7, with D hard to call. The ends were cut back, 5 bases at V and 6 bases at J, with 9 bases in the middle. Germline V lookup: CDR1 SGHRS, CDR2 YFSETQ. CDR3 length: 11 residues. The CDR3 nucleotides are TGCGCCAGCAGGGGTGTGGGCGAGCAGTACTTC. Its protein product is CASRGVGEQYF.

This sequence joins TRBV10-1 and TRBJ2-2, with D perhaps matching TRBD1 (7 bases). V lost 4 bases and J lost 6, with 12 bases in between. CDR3 length: 14 residues. Looked up from germline, CDR1 is WNHNN and CDR2 is SYGVQD (reference sequence). The CDR3 sequence: CASSGTGDSGELFF. The CDR3 nucleotides are TGCGCCAGCAGTGGCACAGGGGACTCCGGGGAGCTGTTTTTT.

The J gene is TRBJ2-7, the V gene TRBV27; the D is unclear. Trimming took off 4 bases at V and 3 bases at J, with 10 bases between the two ends. CDR1 and CDR2 from the germline V gene are MNHEY and SMNVEV (reference sequence). This CDR3 spans 13 amino acids. CDR3 sequence: CASSWQVNYEQYF. The CDR3, as DNA: TGTGCCAGCAGTTGGCAAGTCAACTACGAGCAGTACTTC.

This chain joins TRBV27 and TRBJ2-3; D gene unclear. Between the trimmed V and J ends, which lost 3 bases and 1 base, there was a span of 8 bases. The CDR3 runs to 14 residues. Per the germline V gene, CDR1 is MNHEY and CDR2 is SMNVEV (reference sequence). DNA for the CDR3: TGTGCCAGCAGTTTGATGATGGGCACAGATACGCAGTATTTT. Translation gives CASSLMMGTDTQYF.

The chain couples TRBV4-1 to TRBJ2-7; 7 bases agree with TRBD2. This CDR3 spans 17 amino acids. With 0 bases clipped from V and 3 bases from J, the junction kept 11 bases outside the gene matches. Germline CDR1 and CDR2: MGHRA and YSYEKL. The DNA for the CDR3 is TGCGCCAGCAGCCAAGATCCGGGTGAGGGGACTAACTACGAGCAGTACTTC. The encoded protein is CASSQDPGEGTNYEQYF.

The chain uses TRBV4-1 and TRBJ1-1; D gene ambiguous. Looked up from germline, CDR1 is MGHRA and CDR2 is YSYEKL. The length of the CDR3 is 17 residues. V was shortened by 0 bases and J by 1 base, with 15 bases between the two germline ends. CDR3 coding DNA: TGCGCCAGCAGCCAAGACACTTTTCCGTCGGCGAACACTGAAGCTTTCTTT. Amino acid sequence: CASSQDTFPSANTEAFF.

The chain links TRBV7-9 to TRBJ2-1; D is possibly TRBD2 (6 bases). V lost 5 bases and J lost 8, with 22 bases in between. Per germline, CDR1 SEHNR and CDR2 FQNEAQ (reference sequence). This CDR3 has 16 amino acids. In DNA form, the CDR3 reads TGTGCCAGCAGCCCGGTCGGGGGATATTCTGTAGATGAGCAGTTCTTC. Translated: CASSPVGGYSVDEQFF.

The V and J genes are TRBV9 and TRBJ2-3; D may correspond to TRBD1 or TRBD2 (5 bases each). The length of the CDR3 is 14 residues. Per germline, CDR1 SGDLS and CDR2 YYNGEE. Trimming took off 3 bases at V and 1 base at J, with 9 bases between the two ends. The chain's CDR3 is CASSGDGRTDTQYF. The CDR3 DNA is TGTGCCAGCAGCGGGGACGGACGCACAGATACGCAGTATTTT.

This sequence joins TRBV27 and TRBJ2-4; tentative D call: TRBD2 (6 bases). Trimming cost V 6 bases and J 15 bases, with 24 bases left between them. CDR1 MNHEY and CDR2 SMNVEV come from the germline V gene (reference sequence). This CDR3 region has 14 residues. CDR3 bases: TGTGCCAGCAGGGATGAGTTAGCGGTCACCGGTTGGTACTTC. Translated: CASRDELAVTGWYF.

The genes are TRBV7-6 and TRBJ2-1; tentative D call: TRBD2 (6 bases). Germline V CDR1 and CDR2: SGHVS, FNYEAQ. The length of the CDR3 is 13 residues. The V end lost 8 bases, the J end lost 7 bases, and 15 bases lay between the germline ends. The DNA for the CDR3 is TGTGCCAGCCGGGAGAGGGGAGGAAATGAGCAGTTCTTC. It encodes CASRERGGNEQFF.

The chain links TRBV6-5 to TRBJ1-2; 9 bases line up with TRBD1. The CDR3 covers 15 residues. J lost 5 bases, V lost 7 bases, and 11 bases had no gene match. Looked up from germline, CDR1 is MNHEY and CDR2 is SVGAGI. The CDR3 reads CASTHGGQGDYGYTF. The CDR3 DNA reads TGTGCCAGCACCCACGGGGGACAGGGAGATTATGGCTACACCTTC.

The gene calls are TRBV5-6 and TRBJ1-4; D gene unclear. Germline V CDR1 and CDR2: SGHDT, YYEEEE. V was shortened by 0 bases and J by 8 bases, with 8 bases between the two germline ends. This CDR3 spans 13 amino acids. The CDR3 reads CASSLGAEEKLFF. In DNA, the CDR3 is TGTGCCAGCAGCTTGGGGGCAGAGGAAAAACTGTTTTTT. The variable domain in full, completed from reference TRBV5-6 and TRBJ1-4, reads DAGVTQSPTHLIKTRGQQVTLRCSPKSGHDTVSWYQQALGQGPQFIFQYYEEEERQRGNFPDRFSGHQFPNYSSELNVNALLLGDSALYLCASSLGAEEKLFFGSGTQLSVL.

The J gene is TRBJ2-2, the V gene TRBV7-8; 8 nucleotides match TRBD2. The germline V gene has CDR1 SGHVS and CDR2 FQNEAQ. This CDR3 is built from 17 residues. The junction had 12 bases not matched to a gene; V was cut back by 4 bases and J by 5 bases. The CDR3 DNA sequence: TGTGCCAGCAGCTCCCGACTAGCGTTTGAGTGGACCGGGGAGCTGTTTTTT. This codes for CASSSRLAFEWTGELFF. Drawing the rest from reference TRBV7-8 and TRBJ2-2, the complete variable domain is GAGVSQSPRYKVAKRGQDVALRCDPISGHVSLFWYQQALGQGPEFLTYFQNEAQLDKSGLPSDRFFAERPEGSVSTLKIQRTQQEDSAVYLCASSSRLAFEWTGELFFGEGSRLTVL.

The rearrangement joins TRBV6-5 to TRBJ2-5; 10 nucleotides align to TRBD1. In germline, CDR1 is MNHEY, CDR2 SVGAGI. J lost 3 bases, V lost 6 bases, and 4 bases had no gene match. This CDR3 is built from 14 residues. CDR3 nucleotide sequence: TGTGCCAGCAGCCCCGGGACAGGGGAAGAGACCCAGTACTTC. Protein sequence: CASSPGTGEETQYF.

The CDR3 bases are TGTGCCAGCAGTCCTACGGACAGGGACAATGAGCAGTTCTTC. It is translated as CASSPTDRDNEQFF. The chain links TRBV6-5 to TRBJ2-1, with 8 bases identical to TRBD1. There are 14 residues in the CDR3. Germline V gives CDR1 MNHEY, CDR2 SVGAGI. Trimming cost V 5 bases and J 5 bases; bases outside gene matches: 5.

This clone was recorded once. The V call is TRBV15, the J call TRBJ2-7; a weak D match, TRBD2 (6 bases). This CDR3 region has 15 residues. Germline V gene sequence: CDR1 LNHNV, CDR2 YYDKDF (reference sequence). The ends were cut back, 0 bases at V and 5 bases at J, with 14 bases in the middle. In nucleotides, the CDR3 is TGTGCCACCAGCAGAGATGAGGAGGGTCCGGACGAGCAGTACTTC. Amino acids: CATSRDEEGPDEQYF. The full variable domain, completed using reference TRBV15 and TRBJ2-7, is DAMVIQNPRYQVTQFGKPVTLSCSQTLNHNVMYWYQQKSSQAPKLLFHYYDKDFNNEADTPDNFQSRRPNTSFCFLDIRSPGLGDTAMYLCATSRDEEGPDEQYFGPGTRLTVT.

This sequence joins TRBV4-1 and TRBJ1-5, with 7 bases lining up with TRBD1. The CDR3 contains 15 residues. CDR1 MGHRA and CDR2 YSYEKL come from the germline V gene. V gave up 5 bases and J gave up 4 bases; unmatched junction bases: 8. The CDR3 nucleotides are TGCGCCAGCAGCTACAGACAGGGAGGGAATCAGCCCCAGCATTTT. Residues: CASSYRQGGNQPQHF.

The chain has TRBV6-5 and TRBJ2-5, with D possibly TRBD2 on 5 matching bases. Looked up from germline, CDR1 is MNHEY and CDR2 is SVGAGI. This CDR3 has 15 residues. V was cut by 5 bases and J by 9 bases, with 22 bases left in between. CDR3 in amino acids: CASSDYPWENQAQYF. The DNA of the CDR3 is TGTGCCAGCAGTGACTACCCCTGGGAGAACCAGGCCCAGTACTTC.

The chain links TRBV6-5 to TRBJ2-1; possibly TRBD2 for D (6 bases). The CDR3 is 15 residues long. Germline assignment: CDR1 MNHEY and CDR2 SVGAGI. V lost 2 bases and J 6 bases, leaving 14 bases between the germline ends. This chain's CDR3 is CASSYGAGLVNEQFF. The CDR3 coding sequence is TGTGCCAGCAGTTACGGCGCGGGATTGGTCAATGAGCAGTTCTTC.

A remark on this clone: Other nucleotide sequences from this sample produce the same CDR3. The V call is TRBV5-6, the J call TRBJ2-7; D not resolved. Germline V lookup: CDR1 SGHDT, CDR2 YYEEEE. The CDR3 length is 12 residues. The germline V and J ends were trimmed by 0 bases and 7 bases, with 8 bases remaining between them. CDR3 DNA: TGTGCCAGCAGCTTGGCGACTGGTGAGCAGTACTTC. It codes for CASSLATGEQYF. The whole variable domain, filled in from reference TRBV5-6 and TRBJ2-7, reads DAGVTQSPTHLIKTRGQQVTLRCSPKSGHDTVSWYQQALGQGPQFIFQYYEEEERQRGNFPDRFSGHQFPNYSSELNVNALLLGDSALYLCASSLATGEQYFGPGTRLTVT.

The chain recombines TRBV7-9 with TRBJ2-1; D uncertain. From germline, CDR1 is SEHNR and CDR2 FQNEAQ (reference sequence). The CDR3 extends over 16 amino acids. The V and J ends lost 0 bases and 8 bases respectively, with 17 bases between them. The CDR3 loop is CASSLAVGSLADEQFF. CDR3 coding DNA: TGTGCCAGCAGCTTAGCTGTAGGTAGCTTGGCTGATGAGCAGTTCTTC.

This clone was counted once. V and J are TRBV5-1 and TRBJ2-7; a possible D gene is TRBD1 (6 bases). The CDR3 length is 13 residues. Trimming pared 0 bases from V and 5 bases from J, leaving 9 bases between. Germline V lookup: CDR1 SGHRS, CDR2 YFSETQ. The CDR3 nucleotides are TGCGCCAGCAGCTTGGTAGCAGGGGACGAGCAGTACTTC. Its protein is CASSLVAGDEQYF. Variable domain in full (rest from reference TRBV5-1 and TRBJ2-7): KAGVTQTPRYLIKTRGQQVTLSCSPISGHRSVSWYQQTPGQGLQFLFEYFSETQRNKGNFPGRFSGRQFSNSRSEMNVSTLELGDSALYLCASSLVAGDEQYFGPGTRLTVT.

For this clone: Other DNA sequences from this sample encode an identical CDR3 as well. The rearrangement links TRBV27 to TRBJ2-7; D unresolved. This CDR3 comprises 14 residues. Per germline, CDR1 MNHEY and CDR2 SMNVEV (reference sequence). V was pared by 0 bases and J by 1 base, with 7 bases between. The chain's CDR3 is CASSLSSVSYEQYF. CDR3 nucleotide sequence: TGTGCCAGCAGTTTATCTTCAGTATCCTACGAGCAGTACTTC.